This TCR beta chain came from a study of neurological immune-mediated disorders. Over 160 million TCR-beta sequences from 15-18 subjects came from every sequencing run. In TCRdb, the 5' RACE reads were re-called with MiXCR into one record per CDR3 protein. The sample consists of over 50,000 distinct CDR3 sequences, 3% to 3.5% of them appearing once. CDR3 length: 13 residues. V lost 0 bases to trimming and J lost 6 bases, with 8 bases between them. Per germline, CDR1 SGHAT and CDR2 FQNNGV. The unsorted libraries were made from 2 million PBMCs kept at -80 C. This clonotype was recorded many times. V usage is TRBV11-2 and J usage is TRBJ1-2, with D uncertain. Sequencing input: PBMCs. The clonotype comes from a man in his forties with multiple sclerosis. In DNA, the CDR3 is TGTGCCAGCAGCTTAGATATAGGGAATGGCTACACCTTC. Its protein is CASSLDIGNGYTF.